This is a list of T cell receptor beta chains from one sample in a study of control samples from healthy donors and cancer patients. The assay was immunoSEQ multiplex PCR, and TCRdb's table has in-frame clones only and misses some. The repertoire holds 65,000 to 80,000 clones, with roughly 89% as singletons. Sequencing was done on a sample of PBMCs. The receptors derive from a woman aged 55-70 years with head and neck cancer. CDR3s include the opening cysteine and the closing phenylalanine or tryptophan. The order of the fields is clone size, J gene, V gene, CDR3 protein. Only part of the rows carry a size: once, few, many, or a class if the clone is expanded.

>NA|TRBJ2-7|TRBV20-1
CSASAPVTTYEQYF
>NA|TRBJ2-5|TRBV10-1
CASSDMTDRAGETQYF
>few|TRBJ1-5|TRBV29-1
CSVSGTGGNQPQHF
>NA|TRBJ2-2|TRBV9
CASSVVSGPNTGELFF
>NA|TRBJ2-1|TRBV11-2
CASSLGTSTTRVSYNEQFF
>once|TRBJ2-3|TRBV19
CASSPGQPRPDTQYF
>NA|TRBJ1-1|TRBV19
CASIPGTVNTEAFF
>once|TRBJ2-7|TRBV27
CASSFTGGSSPYEQYF
>NA|TRBJ2-7|TRBV3-1/TRBV3-2
CASSQIVGGPSEQYF
>NA|TRBJ2-3|TRBV28
CASSLSRLAGTTGTQYF
>NA|TRBJ2-4|TRBV6-2/TRBV6-3
CASSYRENRAGFRNIQYF
>NA|TRBJ2-3|TRBV18
CASSPGSGRQDTQYF
>NA|TRBJ2-5|TRBV7-9
CASSWTSQETQYF
>once|TRBJ1-3|TRBV10-2
CASSESNNRVNTIYF
>NA|TRBJ2-2|TRBV5-1
CASTTMNANTGELFF
>NA|TRBJ2-3|TRBV24-1
CATSGRDPTDTQYF
>NA|TRBJ2-7|TRBV2
CASSAAGRASEQYF
>NA|TRBJ2-7|TRBV5-4
CASSLAAGIAYEQYF
>NA|TRBJ2-7|TRBV27
CASSTGTIYEQHF
>few|TRBJ1-5|TRBV7-2
CASSLVGNNQPQHF
>once|TRBJ2-2|TRBV24-1
CATSDLHGAGGPAGELFF
>NA|TRBJ2-3|TRBV20-1
CSASIRRRTDTQYF
>NA|TRBJ2-6|TRBV5-1
CASSLDGSGANVLTF
>NA|TRBJ1-4|TRBV7-2
CASSFSGSVGEKLFF
>NA|TRBJ2-7|TRBV3-1/TRBV3-2
CASSQFGQESYEQYF
>NA|TRBJ1-5|TRBV19
CASSINQGLSNQPQHF
>NA|TRBJ2-7|TRBV6-6
CASSAASYEQYF
>once|TRBJ2-3|TRBV7-6
CASSLFLGNTDTQYF
>NA|TRBJ2-5|TRBV5-8
CASSLEGYQETQYF
>once|TRBJ2-7|TRBV9
CASSPGQNSYEQYF
>NA|TRBJ2-1|TRBV5-1
CASSPPGSGSTEQFF
>NA|TRBJ2-1|TRBV19
CASSPSQGAHEQFF
>NA|TRBJ2-6|TRBV14
CASSQVGAGANVLTF
>NA|TRBJ1-4|TRBV2
CASRLGSGEKLFF
>once|TRBJ2-3|TRBV18
CASSQYMTGTTADTQYF
>NA|TRBJ2-1|TRBV3-1/TRBV3-2
CASSRGLGVEQFF
>NA|TRBJ1-3|TRBV6-1
CASSGRTGGPGNTIYF
>NA|TRBJ1-5|TRBV19
CASSIKGINNQPQHF
>NA|TRBJ1-6|TRBV5-1
CASRPQGPQANSPLHF
>NA|TRBJ2-5|TRBV6-6
CASSRQALGSQYF
>NA|TRBJ2-3|TRBV6-6
CASSYRQGRKDTQYF
>NA|TRBJ1-2|TRBV5-5
CASSLAGGFGYTF
>NA|TRBJ2-2|TRBV10-1
CASTRGWDTGELFF
>NA|TRBJ1-1|TRBV30
CAWSVLRGAGEAFF
>NA|TRBJ1-2|TRBV5-4
CASSLVGGGYGYTF
>NA|TRBJ2-7|TRBV19
CASPTTPQGTFHEQYF